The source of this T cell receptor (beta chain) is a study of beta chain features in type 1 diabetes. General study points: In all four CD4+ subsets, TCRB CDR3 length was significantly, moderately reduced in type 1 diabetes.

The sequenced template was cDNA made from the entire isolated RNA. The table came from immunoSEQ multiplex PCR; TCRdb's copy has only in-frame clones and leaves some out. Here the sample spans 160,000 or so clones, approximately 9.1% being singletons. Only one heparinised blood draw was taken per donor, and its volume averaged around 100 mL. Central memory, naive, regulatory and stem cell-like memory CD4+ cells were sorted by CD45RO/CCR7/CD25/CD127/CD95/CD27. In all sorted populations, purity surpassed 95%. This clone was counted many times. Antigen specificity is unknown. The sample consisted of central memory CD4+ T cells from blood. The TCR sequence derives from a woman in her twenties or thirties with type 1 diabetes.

The CDR3 nucleotides are TGTGCCAGCAGCACCCGACAGGGTTTTGGCGAGCAGTACTTC. It is translated as CASSTRQGFGEQYF. V and J are TRBV7-2 and TRBJ2-7; 7 bases are shared with TRBD1. The CDR3 runs 14 residues. Germline V gene lookup returns CDR1 SGHTA and CDR2 FQGNSA. With 5 bases clipped from V and 6 bases from J, the junction kept 10 bases outside the gene matches.